Given below is one TCR beta chain in context. The antigen remains unidentified. Here immunoSEQ multiplex PCR was the method, and the copy in TCRdb shows in-frame clones only, minus some. In the table there are 30,000 to 40,000 clones, roughly 87% of which are singletons. The germline gives CDR1 SGHRS, CDR2 YFSETQ. The length of the CDR3 is 13 residues. Trimming took 0 bases from V and 7 from J, leaving 8 bases between them. The data belong to a study of T cells in narcolepsy. Study-wide points: Autoreactive clone sequences were missing from some blood memory CD4+ repertoires.

This clonotype was obtained from a human donor with narcolepsy. The chain combines TRBV5-1 with TRBJ2-1; no clear D gene. Sequenced material: CD45RA- memory CD4+ T cells from PBMCs. This chain's CDR3 is CASSLGLLNEQFF. CDR3 in DNA: TGCGCCAGCAGCTTGGGACTCCTGAATGAGCAGTTCTTC. Full variable domain (rest looked up from reference TRBV5-1 and TRBJ2-1): KAGVTQTPRYLIKTRGQQVTLSCSPISGHRSVSWYQQTPGQGLQFLFEYFSETQRNKGNFPGRFSGRQFSNSRSEMNVSTLELGDSALYLCASSLGLLNEQFFGPGTRLTVL.